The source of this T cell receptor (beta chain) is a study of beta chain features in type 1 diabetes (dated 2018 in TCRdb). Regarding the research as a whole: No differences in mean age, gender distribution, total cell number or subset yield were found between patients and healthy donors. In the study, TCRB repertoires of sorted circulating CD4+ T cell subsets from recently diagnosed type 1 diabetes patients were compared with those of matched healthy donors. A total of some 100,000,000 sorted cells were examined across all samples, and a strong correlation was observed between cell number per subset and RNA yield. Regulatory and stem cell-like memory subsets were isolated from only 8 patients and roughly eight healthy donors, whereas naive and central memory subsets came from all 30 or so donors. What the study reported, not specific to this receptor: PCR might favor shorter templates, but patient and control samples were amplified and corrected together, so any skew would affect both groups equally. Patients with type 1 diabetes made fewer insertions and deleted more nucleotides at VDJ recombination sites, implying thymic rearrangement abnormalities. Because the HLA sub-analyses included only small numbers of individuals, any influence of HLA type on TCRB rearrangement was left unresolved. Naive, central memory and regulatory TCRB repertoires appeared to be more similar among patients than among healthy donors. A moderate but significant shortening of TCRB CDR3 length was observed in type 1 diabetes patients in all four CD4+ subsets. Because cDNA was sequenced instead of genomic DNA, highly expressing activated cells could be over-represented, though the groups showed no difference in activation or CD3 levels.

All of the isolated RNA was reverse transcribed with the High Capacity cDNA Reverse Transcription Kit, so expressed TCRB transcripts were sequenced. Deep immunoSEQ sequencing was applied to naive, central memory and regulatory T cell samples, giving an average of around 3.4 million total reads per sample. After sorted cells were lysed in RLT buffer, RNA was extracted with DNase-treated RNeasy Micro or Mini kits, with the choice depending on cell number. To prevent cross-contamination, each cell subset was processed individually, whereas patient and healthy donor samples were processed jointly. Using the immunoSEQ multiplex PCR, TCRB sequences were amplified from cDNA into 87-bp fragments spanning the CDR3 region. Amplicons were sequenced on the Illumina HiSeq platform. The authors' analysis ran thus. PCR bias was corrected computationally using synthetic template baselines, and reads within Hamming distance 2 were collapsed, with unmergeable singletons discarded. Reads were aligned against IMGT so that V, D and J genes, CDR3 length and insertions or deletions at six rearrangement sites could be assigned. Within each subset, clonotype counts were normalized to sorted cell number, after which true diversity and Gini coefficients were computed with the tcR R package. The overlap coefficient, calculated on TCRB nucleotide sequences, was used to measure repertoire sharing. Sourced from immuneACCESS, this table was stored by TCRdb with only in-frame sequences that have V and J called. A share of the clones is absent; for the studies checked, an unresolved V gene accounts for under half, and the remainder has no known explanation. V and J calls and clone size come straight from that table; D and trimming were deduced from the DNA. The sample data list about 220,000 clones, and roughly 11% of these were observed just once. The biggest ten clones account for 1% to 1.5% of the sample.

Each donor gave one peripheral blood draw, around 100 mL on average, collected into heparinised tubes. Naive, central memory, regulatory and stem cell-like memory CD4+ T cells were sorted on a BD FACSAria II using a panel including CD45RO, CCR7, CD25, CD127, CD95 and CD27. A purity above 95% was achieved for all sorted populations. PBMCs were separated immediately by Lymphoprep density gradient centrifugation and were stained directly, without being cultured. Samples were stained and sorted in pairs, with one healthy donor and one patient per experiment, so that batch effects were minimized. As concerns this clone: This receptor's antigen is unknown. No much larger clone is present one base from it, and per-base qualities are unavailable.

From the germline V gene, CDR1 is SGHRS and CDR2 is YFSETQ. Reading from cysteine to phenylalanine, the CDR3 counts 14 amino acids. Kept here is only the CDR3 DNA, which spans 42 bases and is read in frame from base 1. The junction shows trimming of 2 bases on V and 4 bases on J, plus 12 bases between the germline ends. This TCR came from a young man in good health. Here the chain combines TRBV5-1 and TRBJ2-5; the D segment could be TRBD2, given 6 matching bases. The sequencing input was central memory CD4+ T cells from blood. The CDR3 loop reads CASSFSPGVETQYF. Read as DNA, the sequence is TGCGCCAGCAGCTTCTCACCGGGAGTAGAGACCCAGTACTTC.